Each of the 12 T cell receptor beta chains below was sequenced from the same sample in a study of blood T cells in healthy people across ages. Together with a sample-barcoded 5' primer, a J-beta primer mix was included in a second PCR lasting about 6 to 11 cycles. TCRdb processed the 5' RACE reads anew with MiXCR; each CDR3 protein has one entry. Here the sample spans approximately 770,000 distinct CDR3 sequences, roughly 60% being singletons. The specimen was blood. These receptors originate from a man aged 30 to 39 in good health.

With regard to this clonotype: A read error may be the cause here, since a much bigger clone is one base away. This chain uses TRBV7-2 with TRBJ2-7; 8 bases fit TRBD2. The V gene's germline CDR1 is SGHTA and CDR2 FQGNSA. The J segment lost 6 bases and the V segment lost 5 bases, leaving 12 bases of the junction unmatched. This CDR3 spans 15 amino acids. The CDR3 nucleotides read TGTGCCAGCAGCCCCGGGCGAGCGGGAGTAAGCGAGCAGTACTTC. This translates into CASSPGRAGVSEQYF.

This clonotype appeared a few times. Written as DNA, the CDR3 is TGCAGTGCTTCGGACGGACTGGGTAGCAATGAGCAGTTCTTC. This translates into CSASDGLGSNEQFF. The chain combines TRBV20-1 with TRBJ2-1, with D possibly TRBD2 on 5 matching bases. Germline loops: CDR1 DFQATT, CDR2 SNEGSKA (reference sequence). With 5 bases removed from V and 6 bases from J, the gap between germline ends came to 17 bases. This CDR3 has 14 residues.

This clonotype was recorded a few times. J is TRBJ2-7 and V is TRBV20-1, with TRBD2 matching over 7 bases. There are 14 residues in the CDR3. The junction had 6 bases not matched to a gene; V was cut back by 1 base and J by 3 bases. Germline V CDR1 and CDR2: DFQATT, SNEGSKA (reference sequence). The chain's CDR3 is CSARGASGSYEQYF. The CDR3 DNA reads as TGCAGTGCTAGAGGGGCTAGCGGAAGCTACGAGCAGTACTTC.

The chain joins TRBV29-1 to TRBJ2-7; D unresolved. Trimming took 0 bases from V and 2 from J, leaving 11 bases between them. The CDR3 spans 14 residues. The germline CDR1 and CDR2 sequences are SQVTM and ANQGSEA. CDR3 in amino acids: CSVEDRKGTYEQYF. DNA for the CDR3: TGCAGCGTTGAAGATCGAAAGGGAACCTACGAGCAGTACTTC.

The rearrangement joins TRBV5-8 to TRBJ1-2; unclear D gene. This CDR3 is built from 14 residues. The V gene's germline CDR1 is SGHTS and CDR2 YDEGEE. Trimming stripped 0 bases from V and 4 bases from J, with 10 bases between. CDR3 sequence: CASSLAGFSYGYTF. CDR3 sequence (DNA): TGTGCCAGCAGCTTGGCAGGTTTTTCCTATGGCTACACCTTC.

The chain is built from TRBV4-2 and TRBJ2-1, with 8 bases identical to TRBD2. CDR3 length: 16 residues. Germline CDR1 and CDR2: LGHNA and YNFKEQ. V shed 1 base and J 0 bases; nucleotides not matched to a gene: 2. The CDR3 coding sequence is TGTGCCAGCAGCCAAGCCGGGACTAGCTCCTACAATGAGCAGTTCTTC. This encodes CASSQAGTSSYNEQFF.

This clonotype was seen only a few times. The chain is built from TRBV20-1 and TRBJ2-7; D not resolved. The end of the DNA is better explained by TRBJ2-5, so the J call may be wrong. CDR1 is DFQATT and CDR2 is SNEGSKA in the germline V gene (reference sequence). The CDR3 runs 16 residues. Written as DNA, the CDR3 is TGCAGTGCTAGAGATCTGTCAAAGGGTGGGCAGGAGACCCAGTACTTC. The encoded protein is CSARDLSKGGQETQYF.

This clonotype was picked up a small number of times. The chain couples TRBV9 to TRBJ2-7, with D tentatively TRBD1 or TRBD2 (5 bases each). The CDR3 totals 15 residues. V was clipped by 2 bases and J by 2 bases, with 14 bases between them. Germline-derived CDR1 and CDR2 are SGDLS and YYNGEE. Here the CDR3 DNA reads TGTGCCAGCAGCGTGGCTCTGGGGGTGGCCTACGAGCAGTACTTC. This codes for CASSVALGVAYEQYF.

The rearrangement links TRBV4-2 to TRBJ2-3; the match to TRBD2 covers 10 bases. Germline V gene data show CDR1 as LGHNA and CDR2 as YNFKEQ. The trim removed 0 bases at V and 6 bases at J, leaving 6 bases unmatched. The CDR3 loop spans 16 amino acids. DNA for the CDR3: TGTGCCAGCAGCCAAGAGGTTACTAGCGGGGAGGATACGCAGTATTTT. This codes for CASSQEVTSGEDTQYF.

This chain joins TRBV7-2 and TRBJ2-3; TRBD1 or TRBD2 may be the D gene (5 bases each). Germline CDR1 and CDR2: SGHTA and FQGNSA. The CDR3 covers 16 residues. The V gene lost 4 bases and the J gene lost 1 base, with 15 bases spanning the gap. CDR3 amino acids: CASSYRTGAGTDTQYF. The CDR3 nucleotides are TGTGCCAGCAGCTACCGAACCGGGGCGGGCACAGATACGCAGTATTTT.

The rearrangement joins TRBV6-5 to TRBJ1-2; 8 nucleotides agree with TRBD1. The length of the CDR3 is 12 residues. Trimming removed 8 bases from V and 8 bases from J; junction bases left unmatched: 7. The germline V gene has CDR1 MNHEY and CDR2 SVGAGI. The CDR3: CASLDRGRGYTF. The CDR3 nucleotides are TGTGCCAGCCTAGACAGGGGAAGAGGCTACACCTTC.

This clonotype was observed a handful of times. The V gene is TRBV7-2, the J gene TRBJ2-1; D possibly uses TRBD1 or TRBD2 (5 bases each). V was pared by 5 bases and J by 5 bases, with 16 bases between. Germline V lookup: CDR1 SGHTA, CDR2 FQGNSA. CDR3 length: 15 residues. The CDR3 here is CASSATGTLNNEQFF. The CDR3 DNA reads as TGTGCCAGCAGCGCAACCGGGACCCTCAACAATGAGCAGTTCTTC.